What follows is one T cell receptor beta chain and its context. Antigen: not known. The sample belongs to a study of T cells after yellow fever vaccination. Study outcomes and limitations: Reappearing after the booster were most of the clones from primary vaccination (about 96% CD4, roughly 86% CD8). On re-exposure, the response was weaker but peaked faster, at day 5 versus 15.

Trimming took off 5 bases at V and 3 bases at J, with 13 bases between the two ends. Germline-derived CDR1 and CDR2 are SGHNT and YENEEA. CDR3 length: 15 residues. In TCRdb, the 5' RACE reads were re-called with MiXCR into one record per CDR3 protein. The top ten hold about 16% of the sample, which has some 600,000 distinct CDR3 sequences, more than 9% seen once. V gene TRBV11-3 combines with J gene TRBJ2-2; perhaps TRBD2 as D (7 bases). The material was PBMCs, obtained on the day of the yellow fever booster vaccination. The source of this sequence is a man under 40 who received the YFV17D yellow fever vaccine. For the CDR3, the DNA is TGTGCCAGCAGCCCCTTAGGGGGGGACACCGGGGAGCTGTTTTTT. This translates into CASSPLGGDTGELFF.